The entry below gives a single T cell receptor beta chain sequence along with its context. The antigen is unknown. The sample is drawn from a study of cytomegalovirus exposure and HLA in healthy donors. Study details: Membership in the Caucasian-associated ancestry cluster was found for about 84% of fewer than 450 genotyped donors.

This CDR3 has 13 amino acids. The V and J ends lost 3 bases and 4 bases respectively, with 10 bases between them. CDR1 LNHDA and CDR2 SQIVND come from the germline V gene (reference sequence). Researchers ran the PCR with 60 Vbeta and 13 Jbeta primers. Sequencing used immunoSEQ multiplex PCR; TCRdb keeps in-frame clones, though not all of them. This sample contains roughly 200,000 clones. Overall study findings and caveats: Cytomegalovirus status was reportedly diagnosed by the classifier with high sensitivity and specificity.

The receptor was derived from a girl aged 2 to 10 in good health and CMV-seropositive. This sequence joins TRBV19 and TRBJ2-7; D may be TRBD1 (6 bases). Sequencing used PBMCs. Here the CDR3 DNA reads TGTGCCAGTAGTATCAACAGGGAGTACGAGCAGTACTTC. It translates to CASSINREYEQYF.